The 9 T cell receptor beta chains below all came from one sample that was sequenced in a study of technical replicates of blood from a handful of donors. Method: immunoSEQ multiplex PCR; TCRdb's copy keeps in-frame clones and lacks some. The sample records about 75,000 clones, roughly 90% being singletons. Source material: T cells isolated from PBMCs. These receptors were obtained from a human donor in good health.

The J gene is TRBJ2-7, the V gene TRBV7-9, with 7 bases that match TRBD2. The J segment lost 3 bases and the V segment lost 4 bases, leaving 12 bases of the junction unmatched. The CDR3 has 16 amino acids. Germline V lookup: CDR1 SEHNR, CDR2 FQNEAQ (reference sequence). The CDR3 sequence is CASSSVPAGAFYEQYF. CDR3 nucleotides: TGTGCCAGCAGCTCCGTCCCCGCGGGAGCATTCTACGAGCAGTACTTC.

V is TRBV19 and J is TRBJ2-1; maybe TRBD2 (6 bases). The germline V gene has CDR1 LNHDA and CDR2 SQIVND (reference sequence). V lost 0 bases, J lost 9 bases, and 12 bases lay in between. CDR3 length: 14 residues. The CDR3 region has the DNA TGTGCCAGTAGTATAGAGGCGGGAAATGGTGAGCAGTTCTTC. It encodes CASSIEAGNGEQFF.

This chain joins TRBV19 and TRBJ1-2; D not resolved. CDR1 and CDR2 from the germline V gene are LNHDA and SQIVND (reference sequence). The CDR3 totals 12 residues. The V end lost 7 bases, the J end lost 3 bases, and 9 bases lay between the germline ends. CDR3 DNA: TGTGCCAGTATGGGAGGCCACTATGGCTACACCTTC. Amino acids: CASMGGHYGYTF. The variable domain in full, completed from reference TRBV19 and TRBJ1-2, reads DGGITQSPKYLFRKEGQNVTLSCEQNLNHDAMYWYRQDPGQGLRLIYYSQIVNDFQKGDIAEGYSVSREKKESFPLTVTSAQKNPTAFYLCASMGGHYGYTFGSGTRLTVV.

The rearrangement links TRBV7-6 to TRBJ2-7, with D possibly TRBD1 on 5 matching bases. Germline-derived CDR1 and CDR2 are SGHVS and FNYEAQ. Trimming removed 0 bases from V and 6 bases from J, with 9 bases in between. CDR3 length equals 13 residues. CDR3 DNA: TGTGCCAGCAGCTTAGCGCAGGGTGGCGAGCAGTACTTC. The encoded protein is CASSLAQGGEQYF.

This clone was counted a few times. The CDR3 loop reads CASSPPNSRNTIYF. DNA for the CDR3: TGTGCCAGCTCACCACCGAACTCCAGAAACACCATATATTTT. The chain links TRBV18 to TRBJ1-3, with D hard to call. Per germline, CDR1 KGHSH and CDR2 LQKENI. The V end lost 0 bases, the J end lost 5 bases, and 8 bases lay between the germline ends. This CDR3 spans 14 amino acids.

The chain joins TRBV27 to TRBJ2-2, with 13 bases fitting TRBD2. CDR3 size: 18 residues. V trimming: 4 bases; J trimming: 7 bases; junction bases outside the gene matches: 12. CDR1 MNHEY and CDR2 SMNVEV come from the germline V gene (reference sequence). The CDR3 loop is CASSSRTSGRVTGGELFF. Written as DNA, the CDR3 is TGTGCCAGCAGTTCGAGGACTAGCGGGAGAGTTACGGGCGGGGAGCTGTTTTTT.

The chain couples TRBV19 to TRBJ1-1; no reliable D call. Trimming removed 3 bases from V and 10 bases from J, with 15 bases in between. Germline-derived CDR1 and CDR2 are LNHDA and SQIVND (reference sequence). This CDR3 contains 13 residues. CDR3 in DNA: TGTGCCAGTAGTATTGAATACGGAGGTGGAGCTTTCTTT. This gives the protein CASSIEYGGGAFF.

The chain employs TRBV7-9 and TRBJ1-2; possibly TRBD1 for D (6 bases). Trimming removed 2 bases at V and 0 bases at J, with 19 bases between. The CDR3 runs to 18 residues. The germline gives CDR1 SEHNR, CDR2 FQNEAQ (reference sequence). The CDR3, as DNA: TGTGCCAGCAGCTTAAAGTACAGGGTTCCCGGGCCTAACTATGGCTACACCTTC. Residues: CASSLKYRVPGPNYGYTF.

The chain couples TRBV6-6 to TRBJ2-6, with TRBD2 as a possible D gene (6 bases). The CDR3 has 15 amino acids. CDR1 is MNHNY and CDR2 is SVGAGI in the germline V gene (reference sequence). Trimming removed 7 bases from V and 0 bases from J, with 10 bases in between. This CDR3 reads CASMGGGSGANVLTF. The CDR3 DNA sequence: TGTGCCAGCATGGGGGGAGGCTCTGGGGCCAACGTCCTGACTTTC.